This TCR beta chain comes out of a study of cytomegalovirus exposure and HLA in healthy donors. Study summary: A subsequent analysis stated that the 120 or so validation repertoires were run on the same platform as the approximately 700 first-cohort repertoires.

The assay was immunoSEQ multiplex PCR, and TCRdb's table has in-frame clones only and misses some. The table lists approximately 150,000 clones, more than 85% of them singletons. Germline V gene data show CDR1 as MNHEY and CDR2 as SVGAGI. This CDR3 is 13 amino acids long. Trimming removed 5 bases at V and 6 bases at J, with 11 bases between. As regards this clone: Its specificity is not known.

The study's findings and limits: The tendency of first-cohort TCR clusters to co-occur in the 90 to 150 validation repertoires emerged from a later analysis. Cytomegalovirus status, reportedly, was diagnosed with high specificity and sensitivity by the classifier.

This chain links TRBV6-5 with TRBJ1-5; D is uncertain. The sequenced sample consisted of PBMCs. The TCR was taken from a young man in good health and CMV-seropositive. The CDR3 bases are TGTGCCAGCAGTGGGTCGGGTGGTCAGCCCCAGCATTTT. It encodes CASSGSGGQPQHF.